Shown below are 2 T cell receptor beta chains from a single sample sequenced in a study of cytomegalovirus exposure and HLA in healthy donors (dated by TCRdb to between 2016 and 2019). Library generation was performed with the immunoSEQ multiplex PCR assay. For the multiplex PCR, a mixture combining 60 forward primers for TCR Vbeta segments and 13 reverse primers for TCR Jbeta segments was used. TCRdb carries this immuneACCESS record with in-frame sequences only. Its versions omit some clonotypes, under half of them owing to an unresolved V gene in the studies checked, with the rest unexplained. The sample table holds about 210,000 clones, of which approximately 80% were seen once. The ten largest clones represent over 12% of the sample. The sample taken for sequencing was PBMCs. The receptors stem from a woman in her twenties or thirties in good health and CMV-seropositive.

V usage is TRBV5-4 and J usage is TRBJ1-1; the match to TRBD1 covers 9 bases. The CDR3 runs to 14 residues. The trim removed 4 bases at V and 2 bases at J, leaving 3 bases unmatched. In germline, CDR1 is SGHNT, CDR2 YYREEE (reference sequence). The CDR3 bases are TGTGCCAGCAGCCGGGACAGGGTAAACACTGAAGCTTTCTTT. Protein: CASSRDRVNTEAFF.

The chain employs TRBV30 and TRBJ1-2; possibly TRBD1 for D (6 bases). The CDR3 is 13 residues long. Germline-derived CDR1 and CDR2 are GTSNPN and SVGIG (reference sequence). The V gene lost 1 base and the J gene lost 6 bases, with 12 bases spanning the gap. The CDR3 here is CAWSAVEGDGYTF. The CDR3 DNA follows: TGTGCCTGGAGTGCAGTCGAGGGGGATGGCTACACCTTC.